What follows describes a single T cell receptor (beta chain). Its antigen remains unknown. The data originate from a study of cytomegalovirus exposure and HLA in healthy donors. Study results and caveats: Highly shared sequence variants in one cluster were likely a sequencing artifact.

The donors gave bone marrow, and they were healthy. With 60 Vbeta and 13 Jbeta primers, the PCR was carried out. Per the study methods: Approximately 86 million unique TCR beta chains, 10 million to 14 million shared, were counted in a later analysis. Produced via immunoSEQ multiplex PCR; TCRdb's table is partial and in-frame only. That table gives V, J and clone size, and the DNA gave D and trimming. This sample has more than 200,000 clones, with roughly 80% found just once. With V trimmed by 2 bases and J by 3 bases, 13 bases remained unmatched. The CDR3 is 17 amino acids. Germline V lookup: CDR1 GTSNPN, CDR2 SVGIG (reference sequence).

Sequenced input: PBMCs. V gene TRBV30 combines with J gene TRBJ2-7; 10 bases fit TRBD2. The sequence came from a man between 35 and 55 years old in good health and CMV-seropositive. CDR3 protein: CAWSPDWISGRHYEQYF. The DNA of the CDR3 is TGTGCCTGGAGTCCAGATTGGATTAGCGGGAGGCACTACGAGCAGTACTTC. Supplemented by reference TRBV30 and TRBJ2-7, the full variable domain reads SQTIHQWPATLVQPVGSPLSLECTVEGTSNPNLYWYRQAAGRGLQLLFYSVGIGQISSEVPQNLSASRPQDRQFILSSKKLLLSDSGFYLCAWSPDWISGRHYEQYFGPGTRLTVT.